The clone carrying this T cell receptor beta chain occurred a few times. Its target is not known. This sample was taken from a study of CD8+ T cells in alopecia areata. Overall study results and limits: An increase in clonality over normal scalp was evident in lesional scalp, especially alopecia totalis/universalis. Scalp clonality, together with expanded CD8+ clones among the top 100, fell significantly with tofacitinib.

Reverse transcribed after extraction, RNA yielded cDNA as the sequencing template. Sequencing used immunoSEQ multiplex PCR; TCRdb keeps in-frame clones, though not all of them. The table records about 94,000 clones, around three quarters of them present only once. Trimming took 0 bases from V and 4 from J, leaving 12 bases between them. The CDR3 covers 15 residues. CDR1 SGDLS and CDR2 YYNGEE come from the germline V gene. The treatment denotes: oral pan-JAK inhibitor, 5-10 mg twice daily. This specimen was CD8+ T cells sorted from blood, taken at roughly week 45, from a patient treated with tofacitinib. This rearrangement joins TRBV9 to TRBJ2-3, with D perhaps TRBD1 (5 bases). The receptor was derived from a human donor with alopecia areata. CDR3 sequence: CASSVEGVLADTQYF. In DNA form, the CDR3 reads TGTGCCAGCAGCGTAGAAGGGGTTCTTGCAGATACGCAGTATTTT.